What follows describes a single T cell receptor (beta chain). Its antigen remains unidentified. Other DNA sequences in the same sample also yield this CDR3. This sample was included in a study of cytomegalovirus exposure and HLA in healthy donors. Study outcomes and limitations: In an earlier analysis, in approximately 630 donors, most V segments appeared productive either ~90% or ~30% of the time. An apparent linkage of common viral pathogens to several of the most significant clusters emerged in a later analysis. HLA allele associations emerged for 15,000 to 20,000 TCR beta sequences in a later analysis, at 0.05 false discovery rate.

Germline lookup yields CDR1 SGHNT and CDR2 YYREEE (reference sequence). The CDR3 consists of 12 residues. V was pared by 2 bases and J by 6 bases, with 7 bases between. The donors (healthy individuals) were bone marrow donors. 60 Vbeta and 13 Jbeta primers were used in PCR. Profiled with immunoSEQ multiplex PCR; TCRdb holds only in-frame clones, not every one. This table holds some 130,000 clones, approximately 80% found once. This receptor was taken from a man under 40 in good health and CMV-seronegative. The V gene is TRBV5-4, the J gene TRBJ2-3, with a possible D match to TRBD2 (5 bases). The sample consisted of PBMCs. CDR3 sequence reads: CASSFPGDTQYF. The CDR3 region has the DNA TGTGCCAGCAGCTTTCCGGGGGATACGCAGTATTTT. Full variable domain (rest looked up from reference TRBV5-4 and TRBJ2-3): ETGVTQSPTHLIKTRGQQVTLRCSSQSGHNTVSWYQQALGQGPQFIFQYYREEENGRGNFPPRFSGLQFPNYSSELNVNALELDDSALYLCASSFPGDTQYFGPGTRLTVL.